This T cell receptor beta chain was identified during a study of cytomegalovirus exposure and HLA in healthy donors. The CDR3 covers 16 residues. With 3 bases clipped from V and 4 bases from J, the junction kept 11 bases outside the gene matches. Germline V gives CDR1 LNHNV, CDR2 YYDKDF (reference sequence). In regard to this clone: Its cognate antigen is unknown.

A multiplex PCR was run with 60 Vbeta primers and 13 Jbeta primers. The method was immunoSEQ multiplex PCR; TCRdb's version includes in-frame clones alone and lacks a portion of them. Among around 300,000 clones listed, around two thirds were seen once. Notes on the study in general: The authors enumerated some 160 TCR beta chains as linked to cytomegalovirus.

The genes are TRBV15 and TRBJ2-5, with 7 bases that match TRBD2. Sequencing used PBMCs. This receptor was taken from a female donor in good health and CMV-seronegative. CDR3: CATSRWEWGRGETQYF. The DNA of the CDR3 is TGTGCCACCAGCAGGTGGGAGTGGGGGAGGGGAGAGACCCAGTACTTC.